The next 11 T cell receptor beta chains were all read from a single sample in a study of shared clonotypes between healthy human individuals. Naive CD8 cells, CD45RO-negative and positively selected for CCR7, excluded terminally differentiated effector memory CD45RA+ cells. Repertoires were generated with immunoSEQ multiplex PCR, while TCRdb's copy carries only in-frame clones and drops some. The sample includes more than 2 million clones, roughly 93% of them seen just once. The material sequenced was naive CD8+ T cells from PBMCs. These receptors were collected from a man aged 18 to 35 in good health. Some clones in this sample may be carry-over from other donors' samples.

The chain carries TRBV27 and TRBJ2-3; 9 bases line up with TRBD2. In germline, CDR1 is MNHEY, CDR2 SMNVEV (reference sequence). CDR3 length: 14 amino acids. Unmatched junction bases numbered 2, after V lost 5 bases and J lost 2 bases. The CDR3 DNA is TGTGCCAGCAGTGCGGGGGGGTCCACAGATACGCAGTATTTT. Translated, it gives CASSAGGSTDTQYF.

The chain joins TRBV6-5 to TRBJ1-1; D is undetermined. There are 13 residues in the CDR3. Germline V lookup: CDR1 MNHEY, CDR2 SVGAGI. V was cut by 0 bases and J by 4 bases, with 6 bases left in between. Written as DNA, the CDR3 is TGTGCCAGCAGTTACTCGCCCCGCACTGAAGCTTTCTTT. Protein product: CASSYSPRTEAFF.

This chain uses TRBV7-6 with TRBJ1-1; no firm D call. CDR3 length: 16 residues. V gave up 0 bases and J gave up 2 bases, with 13 bases separating them. CDR1 is SGHVS and CDR2 is FNYEAQ in the germline V gene. CDR3 region: CASSLAPPGLNTEAFF. CDR3 DNA: TGTGCCAGCAGCTTAGCGCCCCCCGGTTTAAACACTGAAGCTTTCTTT.

V is TRBV28 and J is TRBJ1-1; TRBD1 is a possible D gene (6 bases). The germline V gene has CDR1 MDHEN and CDR2 SYDVKM. Trimming removed 4 bases from V and 6 bases from J, with 18 bases in between. This CDR3 contains 15 residues. The CDR3 region has the DNA TGTGCCAGCAGTTACCCTTTAGGGGGTTGGGCTGAAGCTTTCTTT. Translated, it gives CASSYPLGGWAEAFF.

The V call is TRBV5-1, the J call TRBJ1-2; tentatively, D is TRBD1 (5 bases). V lost 4 bases, J lost 1 base, and 14 bases lay in between. The CDR3 totals 15 residues. Germline lookup yields CDR1 SGHRS and CDR2 YFSETQ. CDR3 residues: CASSPQVAINYGYTF. The CDR3 DNA reads as TGCGCCAGCAGCCCACAGGTTGCTATTAACTATGGCTACACCTTC.

This chain links TRBV27 with TRBJ2-5; a possible D gene is TRBD1 (6 bases). The germline CDR1 and CDR2 sequences are MNHEY and SMNVEV (reference sequence). There are 15 residues in the CDR3. V was trimmed by 4 bases and J by 5 bases, leaving 17 bases between them. The CDR3 sequence is CASSSGVTGSETQYF. Written as DNA, the CDR3 is TGTGCCAGCAGTTCTGGCGTAACAGGGTCGGAGACCCAGTACTTC.

The chain carries TRBV27 and TRBJ1-1; maybe TRBD1 (5 bases). Germline V gene sequence: CDR1 MNHEY, CDR2 SMNVEV (reference sequence). V was cut by 0 bases and J by 5 bases, with 16 bases left in between. The CDR3 is 16 amino acids. Written as DNA, the CDR3 is TGTGCCAGCAGTTTATCGAGAGGAAACCGGGGGACTGAAGCTTTCTTT. This gives the protein CASSLSRGNRGTEAFF.

The CDR3 loop is CASALDRGETQYF. DNA for the CDR3: TGTGCCAGCGCCTTGGATCGGGGAGAGACCCAGTACTTC. The rearrangement uses TRBV27 and TRBJ2-5; D possibly corresponds to TRBD2 (5 bases). V lost 8 bases and J 4 bases, leaving 14 bases between the germline ends. The CDR3 is 13 amino acids. In germline, CDR1 is MNHEY, CDR2 SMNVEV (reference sequence).

This rearrangement joins TRBV27 to TRBJ2-5; 7 bases map to TRBD1. The CDR3 runs 16 residues. Germline CDR1 is MNHEY and CDR2 is SMNVEV (reference sequence). V lost 5 bases to trimming and J lost 5 bases; unmatched junction nucleotides: 14. CDR3 bases: TGTGCCAGCAGTCTCTCCACCCGACAGGGTTTGGAGACCCAGTACTTC. This gives the protein CASSLSTRQGLETQYF.

The chain joins TRBV27 to TRBJ2-1, with D possibly TRBD1 on 5 matching bases. Germline-derived CDR1 and CDR2 are MNHEY and SMNVEV (reference sequence). V lost 4 bases and J lost 0, with 10 bases in between. The CDR3 is made up of 15 amino acids. This chain's CDR3 is CASSSQASSYNEQFF. The CDR3 nucleotides are TGTGCCAGCAGTTCACAGGCAAGCTCCTACAATGAGCAGTTCTTC.

J is TRBJ1-1 and V is TRBV2, with D possibly matching TRBD1 (6 bases). The CDR3 consists of 12 residues. CDR1 is SNHLY and CDR2 is FYNNEI in the germline V gene. V was cut by 4 bases and J by 10 bases, with 13 bases left in between. The CDR3 sequence is CASSGAKGGAFF. In nucleotides, the CDR3 is TGTGCCAGCAGTGGGGCGAAGGGGGGAGCTTTCTTT. Filled out from reference TRBV2 and TRBJ1-1, the complete variable domain reads EPEVTQTPSHQVTQMGQEVILRCVPISNHLYFYWYRQILGQKVEFLVSFYNNEISEKSEIFDDQFSVERPDGSNFTLKIRSTKLEDSAMYFCASSGAKGGAFFGQGTRLTVV.